Presented here are 12 T cell receptor beta chains from one specimen sequenced in a study of CXCR3-negative and CXCR3-positive naive CD8 T cells. Each TRB cDNA library was prepared by 5' RACE (with UMI labels). TCRdb reprocessed the 5' RACE reads, with one entry per CDR3 protein and no DNA. In all, the sample yields some 28,000 distinct CDR3 sequences. Source material: memory CD8+ T cells from blood. Receptor source: a human donor in good health. Some clones in this sample may be carry-over from other donors' samples.

The chain employs TRBV29-1 and TRBJ1-1; TCRdb indicates TRBD1, and absent DNA this call remains unverified. Germline V gene sequence: CDR1 SQVTM, CDR2 ANQGSEA. CDR3 length equals 14 residues. The CDR3: CSVEVTGGNTEAFF.

V usage is TRBV3-1 and J usage is TRBJ2-3; TCRdb names TRBD2, which stays unverified in the absence of DNA. The CDR3 totals 18 residues. Germline-derived CDR1 and CDR2 are LGHDT and YNNKEL (reference sequence). This chain's CDR3 is CASSQGPSGGASTDTQYF.

The genes are TRBV19 and TRBJ2-3; TCRdb selects TRBD1, and the lack of DNA leaves this call unchecked. CDR1 and CDR2 from the germline V gene are LNHDA and SQIVND (reference sequence). This CDR3 is built from 15 residues. The CDR3: CASSNFGGPTDTQYF.

CDR3 sequence: CASSPTGAAPEETQYF. The chain has TRBV7-7 and TRBJ2-5; TCRdb's D gene call, TRBD1, goes unchecked for lack of DNA. The CDR3 runs to 16 residues. CDR1 and CDR2 from the germline V gene are SSHAT and FNYEAQ (reference sequence).

This clonotype ranks as medium-sized in terms of frequency. V usage is TRBV11-2 and J usage is TRBJ2-1. The germline gives CDR1 SGHAT, CDR2 FQNNGV. The CDR3 loop spans 14 amino acids. CDR3 sequence reads: CASSLGSSYNEQFF.

V gene TRBV27 combines with J gene TRBJ2-7; lacking DNA, the TRBD1 call made by TCRdb goes unchecked. The CDR3 contains 13 residues. Germline CDR1 and CDR2: MNHEY and SMNVEV (reference sequence). The CDR3 region is CASSPGVDDEQYF.

The chain links TRBV15 to TRBJ2-1; without DNA, the TCRdb call of TRBD1 cannot be checked. Germline loops: CDR1 LNHNV, CDR2 YYDKDF (reference sequence). The CDR3 length is 14 residues. CDR3 sequence: CATSSTGSSDEQFF. The full variable domain, in which reference TRBV15 and TRBJ2-1 provide the parts outside the CDR3, is DAMVIQNPRYQVTQFGKPVTLSCSQTLNHNVMYWYQQKSSQAPKLLFHYYDKDFNNEADTPDNFQSRRPNTSFCFLDIRSPGLGDTAMYLCATSSTGSSDEQFFGPGTRLTVL.

V is TRBV7-9 and J is TRBJ2-3; TCRdb outputs TRBD1, but without DNA this stays unchecked. The CDR3 is 12 amino acids. The germline gives CDR1 SEHNR, CDR2 FQNEAQ (reference sequence). The chain's CDR3 is CASPGYTDTQYF.

The chain uses TRBV2 and TRBJ2-7; checking the TCRdb D call of TRBD2 is not possible without DNA. Germline CDR1 is SNHLY and CDR2 is FYNNEI. This CDR3 is built from 16 residues. CDR3 residues: CASSDRGRVRSVEQYF.

The rearrangement uses TRBV4-1 and TRBJ1-5. CDR1 is MGHRA, CDR2 YSYEKL, per germline. The CDR3 runs to 16 residues. The CDR3 sequence is CASSQEVGQFYQPQHF.

V is TRBV7-9 and J is TRBJ2-2; TCRdb reports TRBD1, a call that lacks DNA to check it against. Germline CDR1 SEHNR, CDR2 FQNEAQ (reference sequence). CDR3 size: 16 residues. CDR3 loop: CASSSWTGGNTGELFF.

The genes are TRBV7-2 and TRBJ2-7. Germline assignment: CDR1 SGHTA and CDR2 FQGNSA. This CDR3 is 12 amino acids long. CDR3 region: CASSSSSYEQYF.